The 3 T cell receptor beta chains presented below share a single source sample, sequenced in a study of long-term antiretroviral therapy in people with HIV. The libraries were made with immunoSEQ v3.0 at survey level. The protocol was immunoSEQ multiplex PCR, while the TCRdb copy is restricted to in-frame clones and leaves out a portion. The sample lists tens of thousands of clones; 80% to 90% were seen once. The source material was unsorted PBMCs, sampled 2.2 years after starting antiretroviral therapy. All receptors come from a man aged 18 to 35 with HIV.

This clone was seen a single time. The rearrangement uses TRBV5-1 and TRBJ1-1; weak D call: TRBD1 (6 bases). V shed 2 bases and J shed 10 bases, with 15 bases lying between them. Germline V lookup: CDR1 SGHRS, CDR2 YFSETQ. The CDR3 totals 13 residues. CDR3 sequence reads: CASSLWGRVGAFF. CDR3 nucleotide sequence: TGCGCCAGCAGCTTATGGGGGCGGGTGGGAGCTTTCTTT.

The chain couples TRBV19 to TRBJ2-5; 8 bases map to TRBD2. The CDR3 is made up of 15 amino acids. From germline, CDR1 is LNHDA and CDR2 SQIVND (reference sequence). V lost 6 bases, J lost 2 bases, and 8 bases stayed unmatched. The CDR3 region has the DNA TGTGCCAGTAGCTCGGGGGGGAGGAAGCAAGAGACCCAGTACTTC. Translated: CASSSGGRKQETQYF. The variable domain in full, with the rest retrieved from reference TRBV19 and TRBJ2-5, is DGGITQSPKYLFRKEGQNVTLSCEQNLNHDAMYWYRQDPGQGLRLIYYSQIVNDFQKGDIAEGYSVSREKKESFPLTVTSAQKNPTAFYLCASSSGGRKQETQYFGPGTRLLVL.

The chain links TRBV7-9 to TRBJ1-1; the D gene is possibly TRBD1 (6 bases). Germline lookup yields CDR1 SEHNR and CDR2 FQNEAQ (reference sequence). The CDR3 has 13 residues. The ends were cut back, 1 base at V and 6 bases at J, with 9 bases in the middle. The CDR3 reads CASSLDGGPEAFF. DNA of the CDR3: TGTGCCAGCAGCTTAGACGGGGGCCCTGAAGCTTTCTTT.